Listed below are T cell receptor beta chains from one sample, sequenced in a study of cytomegalovirus exposure and HLA in healthy donors. The method was immunoSEQ multiplex PCR; TCRdb's version includes in-frame clones alone and lacks a portion of them. The sample consists of under 200,000 clones, roughly 80% of them appearing once. Sequencing input: PBMCs. The receptor set was obtained from a woman in her thirties or forties in good health and CMV-seropositive. Each CDR3 is given with its conserved first and last residue. The D gene is left open where the match is weak. The size field is filled for only some rows; it gives once, few, many or a size class.

d_gene: TRBD2; abundance: .; v_gene: TRBV7-2; j_gene: TRBJ2-1; CDR3nt: TGTGCCAGCAGCTCCTCCGGGACTAACTACAATGAGCAGTTCTTC; CDR3aa: CASSSSGTNYNEQFF
d_gene: .; abundance: once; v_gene: TRBV20-1; j_gene: TRBJ1-1; CDR3nt: TGCAGTGCTCGTCTGAACACTGAAGCTTTCTTT; CDR3aa: CSARLNTEAFF
d_gene: TRBD2; abundance: .; v_gene: TRBV7-2; j_gene: TRBJ2-3; CDR3nt: TGTGCCAGCAGCTCGCGGGGACTAGGTACGCAGTATTTT; CDR3aa: CASSSRGLGTQYF
d_gene: TRBD2; abundance: .; v_gene: TRBV28; j_gene: TRBJ2-7; CDR3nt: TGTGCCAGCAGTGCCCGACTAGCGGGAGGAATATCCTACGAGCAGTACTTC; CDR3aa: CASSARLAGGISYEQYF
d_gene: TRBD1; abundance: .; v_gene: TRBV7-9; j_gene: TRBJ2-3; CDR3nt: TGTGCCAGCAGCGAACTTTTGACAGGGAGTATAGATACGCAGTATTTT; CDR3aa: CASSELLTGSIDTQYF
d_gene: .; abundance: few; v_gene: TRBV30; j_gene: TRBJ1-1; CDR3nt: TGTGCCTGGAGTGGACAGTCGAACACTGAAGCTTTCTTT; CDR3aa: CAWSGQSNTEAFF
d_gene: .; abundance: .; v_gene: TRBV19; j_gene: TRBJ2-1; CDR3nt: TGTGCCAGTAGTATTTCACTTGGTGCGCCTAGCCACAATGAGCAGTTCTTC; CDR3aa: CASSISLGAPSHNEQFF
d_gene: .; abundance: .; v_gene: TRBV14; j_gene: TRBJ2-4; CDR3nt: TGTGCCAGCAGCCAAACCAGATCTGTAAACATTCAGTACTTC; CDR3aa: CASSQTRSVNIQYF
d_gene: .; abundance: .; v_gene: TRBV7-2; j_gene: TRBJ2-6; CDR3nt: TGTGCCAGCAGTCGGGACAGTGCGGGAGGGGCCAACGTCCTGACTTTC; CDR3aa: CASSRDSAGGANVLTF
d_gene: .; abundance: .; v_gene: TRBV28; j_gene: TRBJ1-2; CDR3nt: TGTGCCAGTTATCCGGGACAACGCTATGGCTACACCTTC; CDR3aa: CASYPGQRYGYTF
d_gene: .; abundance: .; v_gene: TRBV7-2; j_gene: TRBJ2-7; CDR3nt: TGTGCCAGCACCTTCGCCAGGGGCCCCTACGAGCAGTACTTC; CDR3aa: CASTFARGPYEQYF
d_gene: TRBD2; abundance: once; v_gene: TRBV19; j_gene: TRBJ2-1; CDR3nt: TGTGCCAGTAGTAAGGCTAGCGGGAAGTATTTCAATGAGCAGTTCTTC; CDR3aa: CASSKASGKYFNEQFF
d_gene: .; abundance: .; v_gene: TRBV29-1; j_gene: TRBJ2-1; CDR3nt: TGCAGCGTTGAAGATCTCGTGGGCGGGAACTCCTACAATGAGCAGTTCTTC; CDR3aa: CSVEDLVGGNSYNEQFF
d_gene: TRBD2; abundance: .; v_gene: TRBV4-2; j_gene: TRBJ2-7; CDR3nt: TGTGCCAGCAGCCAAGTAACTAGCGGGAGGACAACGCCCTACGAGCAGTACTTC; CDR3aa: CASSQVTSGRTTPYEQYF
d_gene: TRBD2; abundance: .; v_gene: TRBV29-1; j_gene: TRBJ2-1; CDR3nt: TGCAGCGTTGAAGGGTTGGGACTAGCGGAGCACAATGAGCAGTTCTTC; CDR3aa: CSVEGLGLAEHNEQFF
d_gene: .; abundance: .; v_gene: TRBV27; j_gene: TRBJ2-2; CDR3nt: TGTGCCAGCACGTTCGGGGGAGACCCCACCGGGGAGCTGTTTTTT; CDR3aa: CASTFGGDPTGELFF
d_gene: TRBD1; abundance: .; v_gene: TRBV19; j_gene: TRBJ2-1; CDR3nt: TGTGCCAGTAGTATAGATCATAATTGGGACAGCTCCTACAATGAGCAGTTCTTC; CDR3aa: CASSIDHNWDSSYNEQFF
d_gene: TRBD1; abundance: once; v_gene: TRBV18; j_gene: TRBJ2-5; CDR3nt: TGTGCCAGCTCACCAGGGGAATGGGACAGACAAGAGACCCAGTACTTC; CDR3aa: CASSPGEWDRQETQYF
d_gene: .; abundance: .; v_gene: TRBV6-6; j_gene: TRBJ1-1; CDR3nt: TGTGCCAGCAGTTGGGGCTCAGGGGCCGGCACTGAAGCTTTCTTT; CDR3aa: CASSWGSGAGTEAFF
d_gene: TRBD1; abundance: .; v_gene: TRBV5-6; j_gene: TRBJ2-7; CDR3nt: TGTGCCAGCAGCGGGCGGGACAGGGGGGCCTACGAGCAGTACTTC; CDR3aa: CASSGRDRGAYEQYF
d_gene: TRBD2; abundance: .; v_gene: TRBV28; j_gene: TRBJ2-5; CDR3nt: TGTGCCAGCAGTTCTCCGGGGGGGGGAGAGACCCAGTACTTC; CDR3aa: CASSSPGGGETQYF
d_gene: TRBD2; abundance: .; v_gene: TRBV6-1; j_gene: TRBJ2-3; CDR3nt: TGTGCCAGCGCTCCGACTAGCGGGAGAATAAATACGCAGTATTTT; CDR3aa: CASAPTSGRINTQYF
d_gene: .; abundance: few; v_gene: TRBV28; j_gene: TRBJ1-1; CDR3nt: TGTGCCAGCAGTTTAGGGCGCGGGGACACTGAAGCTTTCTTT; CDR3aa: CASSLGRGDTEAFF
d_gene: TRBD1; abundance: .; v_gene: TRBV7-9; j_gene: TRBJ2-7; CDR3nt: TGTGCCAGCAGCGCATGGGACAGGCAATCCTACGAGCAGTACTTC; CDR3aa: CASSAWDRQSYEQYF
d_gene: .; abundance: .; v_gene: TRBV9; j_gene: TRBJ1-1; CDR3nt: TGTGCCAGCAGCGCCTTTCCGAACACTGAAGCTTTCTTT; CDR3aa: CASSAFPNTEAFF
d_gene: .; abundance: few; v_gene: TRBV6-1; j_gene: TRBJ1-2; CDR3nt: TGTGCCAGCAGTGCCGGACAGAACTATGGCTACACCTTC; CDR3aa: CASSAGQNYGYTF
d_gene: .; abundance: .; v_gene: TRBV30; j_gene: TRBJ2-1; CDR3nt: TGTGCCTGGAGGAGGGCCGTACGGCTCAGAGAGAATGAGCAGTTCTTC; CDR3aa: CAWRRAVRLRENEQFF
d_gene: TRBD2; abundance: few; v_gene: TRBV10-3; j_gene: TRBJ2-2; CDR3nt: TGTGCCATCAGTACTAGCGGGAGGGAAAACGGGGAGCTGTTTTTT; CDR3aa: CAISTSGRENGELFF
d_gene: TRBD1; abundance: .; v_gene: TRBV5-1; j_gene: TRBJ1-1; CDR3nt: TGCGCCAGCAGCCGACAGGGGGCGAACACTGAAGCTTTCTTT; CDR3aa: CASSRQGANTEAFF
d_gene: .; abundance: few; v_gene: TRBV7-2; j_gene: TRBJ2-1; CDR3nt: TGTGCCAGCAGCTTAGCGCCCCTAGCTAGTGAGCAGTTCTTC; CDR3aa: CASSLAPLASEQFF
d_gene: .; abundance: .; v_gene: TRBV28; j_gene: TRBJ2-7; CDR3nt: TGTGCCAGCAGTTTGTCTTACTACGAGCAGTACTTC; CDR3aa: CASSLSYYEQYF
d_gene: .; abundance: .; v_gene: TRBV4-1; j_gene: TRBJ1-2; CDR3nt: TGCGCCAGCAGCCAAGATATCAACAAGTCTAACTATGGCTACACCTTC; CDR3aa: CASSQDINKSNYGYTF
d_gene: .; abundance: .; v_gene: TRBV28; j_gene: TRBJ1-5; CDR3nt: TGTGCCAGCAGTCCAGGGGACGGCAATCAGCCCCAGCATTTT; CDR3aa: CASSPGDGNQPQHF
d_gene: TRBD1; abundance: .; v_gene: TRBV28; j_gene: TRBJ1-2; CDR3nt: TGTGCCAGCAGTCCGACTTCGACAGGGACTAACTATGGCTACACCTTC; CDR3aa: CASSPTSTGTNYGYTF
d_gene: .; abundance: .; v_gene: TRBV5-1; j_gene: TRBJ2-1; CDR3nt: TGCGCCAGCAGCTTGGTGTCTGGGAGCGATGAGCAGTTCTTC; CDR3aa: CASSLVSGSDEQFF
d_gene: .; abundance: .; v_gene: TRBV6-1; j_gene: TRBJ1-1; CDR3nt: TGTGCCAGCAGTGAATACGGGAGGGCCCCAAACACTGAAGCTTTCTTT; CDR3aa: CASSEYGRAPNTEAFF
d_gene: TRBD2; abundance: few; v_gene: TRBV5-1; j_gene: TRBJ2-1; CDR3nt: TGCGCCAGCAGCTCAGGACTAGCGTACAATGAGCAGTTCTTC; CDR3aa: CASSSGLAYNEQFF
d_gene: .; abundance: few; v_gene: TRBV6-6; j_gene: TRBJ2-7; CDR3nt: TGTGCCAGCACCACGACTTATAGCTCCTACGAGCAGTACTTC; CDR3aa: CASTTTYSSYEQYF
d_gene: .; abundance: .; v_gene: TRBV7-9; j_gene: TRBJ2-1; CDR3nt: TGTGCCAGCAGCCGCAGTACAGGGACGGATGAGCAGTTCTTC; CDR3aa: CASSRSTGTDEQFF
d_gene: .; abundance: .; v_gene: TRBV6-5; j_gene: TRBJ2-5; CDR3nt: TGTGCCAGCAGTTACAGGGCAGGGCGTCGGGAGACCCAGTACTTC; CDR3aa: CASSYRAGRRETQYF
d_gene: TRBD2; abundance: once; v_gene: TRBV10-2; j_gene: TRBJ2-3; CDR3nt: TGCGCCAGCAGTGAGGGAACGGGGGGGCGGAATACGCAGTATTTT; CDR3aa: CASSEGTGGRNTQYF
d_gene: .; abundance: .; v_gene: TRBV29-1; j_gene: TRBJ2-4; CDR3nt: TGCAGCGTTGTAATAGAAGACATTCAGTACTTC; CDR3aa: CSVVIEDIQYF
d_gene: TRBD2; abundance: .; v_gene: TRBV7-9; j_gene: TRBJ2-7; CDR3nt: TGTGCCAGCAGCTTGGGTAGCGGGAGTTACGAGCAGTACTTC; CDR3aa: CASSLGSGSYEQYF
d_gene: .; abundance: .; v_gene: TRBV11-3; j_gene: TRBJ2-1; CDR3nt: TGTGCCAGCACCAGAGATCGGGGGTCGAATGAGCAGTTCTTC; CDR3aa: CASTRDRGSNEQFF
d_gene: TRBD1; abundance: .; v_gene: TRBV28; j_gene: TRBJ1-5; CDR3nt: TGTGCCAGCAGATCGACAGGGTCTAATCAGCCCCAGCATTTT; CDR3aa: CASRSTGSNQPQHF
d_gene: TRBD1; abundance: few; v_gene: TRBV7-2; j_gene: TRBJ1-2; CDR3nt: TGTGCCAGCAGCGTAGACAGGGGGCCGGACACCTTC; CDR3aa: CASSVDRGPDTF
d_gene: TRBD2; abundance: once; v_gene: TRBV6-1; j_gene: TRBJ2-1; CDR3nt: TGTGCCAGCAGTGAAAATTGGTCCCTAGCGGGCCTAGGGCAGTTCTTC; CDR3aa: CASSENWSLAGLGQFF
d_gene: TRBD2; abundance: .; v_gene: TRBV19; j_gene: TRBJ2-1; CDR3nt: TGTGCCAGTAGTGACAATAGCGGGACTGCCTCCTACAATGAGCAGTTCTTC; CDR3aa: CASSDNSGTASYNEQFF
d_gene: TRBD2; abundance: .; v_gene: TRBV7-2; j_gene: TRBJ2-1; CDR3nt: TGTGCCAGCAGCTTGTTGGGGTCCGGGACTAGCGCTACCTACAATGAGCAGTTCTTC; CDR3aa: CASSLLGSGTSATYNEQFF
d_gene: TRBD1; abundance: few; v_gene: TRBV27; j_gene: TRBJ2-1; CDR3nt: TGTGCCAGCAGTTTCTACCGGACAGGGGGCATCCACAATGAGCAGTTCTTC; CDR3aa: CASSFYRTGGIHNEQFF
d_gene: TRBD1; abundance: .; v_gene: TRBV6-5; j_gene: TRBJ1-5; CDR3nt: TGTGCCAGCAGTCGGGACAGGGGACTTAATCAGCCCCAGCATTTT; CDR3aa: CASSRDRGLNQPQHF
d_gene: TRBD1; abundance: .; v_gene: TRBV11-2; j_gene: TRBJ2-1; CDR3nt: TGTGCCAGCAGCCTGAGGACAGGGGGCAATGAGCAGTTCTTC; CDR3aa: CASSLRTGGNEQFF